One sample yielded the 21 T cell receptor beta chains listed below, sequenced in a study of T cell changes during pregnancy in multiple sclerosis (dated by TCRdb to between 2017 and 2020). Library preparation was by the immunoSEQ multiplex PCR assay. TCRdb took over this immuneACCESS table, retaining in-frame rearrangements with V and J assigned. Such tables are incomplete; in checked studies, under half of the missing clones stem from an unresolved V gene, and the remainder is unexplained. This sample gives 70,000 to 100,000 clones in total; roughly 90% of them show up just once. More than 1.5% of the sample lies in the top ten. The starting material was peripheral blood, obtained in the first trimester of pregnancy. The receptor set was obtained from a female donor with multiple sclerosis, enrolled in a pregnancy study.

This clone was observed a single time. The rearrangement joins TRBV5-5 to TRBJ1-2; a possible D gene is TRBD1 (6 bases). Trimming stripped 4 bases from V and 8 bases from J, with 24 bases between. Germline assignment: CDR1 SGHKS and CDR2 YYEKEE (reference sequence). The CDR3 covers 16 residues. The CDR3 reads CASSAVPTGNRQGYTF. The DNA for the CDR3 is TGTGCCAGCAGCGCGGTCCCCACAGGGAATCGGCAGGGCTACACCTTC.

The genes are TRBV11-2 and TRBJ2-5; D is perhaps TRBD2 (5 bases). The germline CDR1 and CDR2 sequences are SGHAT and FQNNGV. This CDR3 contains 15 residues. V was cut by 5 bases and J by 4 bases, with 17 bases left in between. The CDR3, as DNA: TGTGCCAGCAGCCCCCCCTCTAGCACGGGAGAGACCCAGTACTTC. This encodes CASSPPSSTGETQYF.

The chain is built from TRBV4-3 and TRBJ2-7; 7 bases fit TRBD1. Germline-derived CDR1 and CDR2 are LGHNA and YSLEER. V shed 0 bases, J shed 6 bases, and the junction held 11 bases outside the gene matches. This CDR3 has 16 amino acids. The CDR3 here is CASSQDRGQPLAEQYF. The CDR3 DNA reads as TGCGCCAGCAGCCAAGATCGGGGACAGCCCCTTGCCGAGCAGTACTTC.

This chain joins TRBV4-1 and TRBJ2-1; a possible D gene is TRBD2 (5 bases). The CDR3 is made up of 13 amino acids. The V end lost 1 base, the J end lost 6 bases, and 7 bases lay between the germline ends. Germline lookup yields CDR1 MGHRA and CDR2 YSYEKL. The CDR3 DNA reads TGCGCCAGCAGCCAAGGGCTAGCCAATGAGCAGTTCTTC. The encoded protein is CASSQGLANEQFF.

This chain connects TRBV4-1 to TRBJ2-2, with 11 bases fitting TRBD1. The CDR3 is 16 amino acids. Germline values: CDR1 MGHRA, CDR2 YSYEKL. The V segment lost 1 base and the J segment 7 bases; nucleotides outside the gene matches: 5. The CDR3: CASSQGLGQGDGELFF. CDR3 in DNA: TGCGCCAGCAGCCAAGGCCTGGGACAGGGGGACGGGGAGCTGTTTTTT.

This chain uses TRBV19 with TRBJ2-2; a possible D gene is TRBD2 (6 bases). V was shortened by 7 bases and J by 3 bases, with 9 bases between the two germline ends. The CDR3 spans 13 residues. Germline V gives CDR1 LNHDA, CDR2 SQIVND (reference sequence). CDR3 residues: CASNGDYTGELFF. The DNA for the CDR3 is TGTGCCAGTAACGGGGACTACACCGGGGAGCTGTTTTTT.

The chain is built from TRBV18 and TRBJ1-1; the match to TRBD1 covers 9 bases. Per the germline V gene, CDR1 is KGHSH and CDR2 is LQKENI. Trimming at V came to 3 bases and at J to 3 bases, leaving 5 bases not matched to a gene. There are 15 residues in the CDR3. In DNA form, the CDR3 reads TGTGCCAGCTCACCCTGGGACAGGGTGGACACTGAAGCTTTCTTT. Protein: CASSPWDRVDTEAFF.

This rearrangement joins TRBV7-9 to TRBJ2-1, with TRBD2 identical over 9 bases. The CDR3 totals 16 residues. CDR1 and CDR2 from the germline V gene are SEHNR and FQNEAQ (reference sequence). Unmatched junction bases numbered 12, after V lost 5 bases and J lost 7 bases. CDR3 loop: CASSPFNSGSANEQFF. The CDR3 DNA follows: TGTGCCAGCAGCCCCTTTAATAGCGGGAGTGCGAATGAGCAGTTCTTC.

The chain is built from TRBV28 and TRBJ2-7; TRBD2 matches 14 bases. The CDR3 is 15 amino acids. The germline V gene encodes CDR1 MDHEN and CDR2 SYDVKM. The V segment lost 4 bases and the J segment 10 bases; nucleotides outside the gene matches: 9. CDR3 nucleotide sequence: TGTGCCAGCAGTTGGCCGGGGACTAGCGGGAGTACACAGTACTTC. Protein sequence: CASSWPGTSGSTQYF.

The chain joins TRBV14 to TRBJ2-7; 8 bases fit TRBD1. The J segment lost 3 bases and the V segment lost 2 bases, leaving 9 bases of the junction unmatched. This CDR3 is 16 amino acids long. In germline, CDR1 is SGHDN, CDR2 FVKESK. The CDR3, as DNA: TGTGCCAGCAGCCAACACGACAGGGGACTCGGCTACGAGCAGTACTTC. It is translated as CASSQHDRGLGYEQYF.

CDR3 nucleotides: TGTGCCAGCAGCTACCGCGGGACTCCCTACGAGCAGTACTTC. This codes for CASSYRGTPYEQYF. The chain has TRBV7-9 and TRBJ2-7; tentatively, D is TRBD2 (6 bases). The germline V gene has CDR1 SEHNR and CDR2 FQNEAQ (reference sequence). CDR3 length: 14 amino acids. Trimming left V 4 bases short and J 2 bases short, with 12 bases between.

The chain has TRBV2 and TRBJ1-4, with a tentative D call TRBD1 (5 bases). The V end lost 3 bases, the J end lost 0 bases, and 17 bases lay between the germline ends. CDR3 length: 18 amino acids. Germline lookup yields CDR1 SNHLY and CDR2 FYNNEI. DNA of the CDR3: TGTGCCAGCAGTGAGCAACCGGACGACAGTGCAACTAATGAAAAACTGTTTTTT. Translating it yields CASSEQPDDSATNEKLFF.

CDR3 region: CASSQRLPIVGGYEQYF. The CDR3 DNA reads TGCGCCAGCAGCCAGCGCCTCCCCATAGTGGGGGGGTACGAGCAGTACTTC. The V call is TRBV4-1, the J call TRBJ2-7; 7 bases are a match to TRBD2. The V segment lost 3 bases and the J segment 4 bases; nucleotides outside the gene matches: 15. CDR1 and CDR2 from the germline V gene are MGHRA and YSYEKL. CDR3 length: 17 residues.

The chain couples TRBV5-4 to TRBJ1-1; the D gene is possibly TRBD1 (6 bases). With 2 bases removed from V and 1 base from J, the gap between germline ends came to 12 bases. The germline V gene encodes CDR1 SGHNT and CDR2 YYREEE (reference sequence). The CDR3 has 15 residues. The DNA of the CDR3 is TGTGCCAGCAGCTTATTAGTGGGACAGAACACTGAAGCTTTCTTT. Translation: CASSLLVGQNTEAFF.

V gene TRBV4-2 combines with J gene TRBJ1-1; D is undetermined. Germline assignment: CDR1 LGHNA and CDR2 YNFKEQ. Trimming took off 0 bases at V and 4 bases at J, with 21 bases between the two ends. The CDR3 is 18 amino acids. DNA for the CDR3: TGTGCCAGCAGCCAAGATTCCGGGGAGTACTACACTTTCACTGAAGCTTTCTTT. This sequence encodes CASSQDSGEYYTFTEAFF.

The chain links TRBV5-6 to TRBJ2-3; D is possibly TRBD1 (6 bases). Germline CDR1 SGHDT, CDR2 YYEEEE. The CDR3 has 12 amino acids. V dropped 5 bases and J dropped 8 bases, with 12 bases sitting between them. CDR3 residues: CASRKLQGTQYF. In DNA form, the CDR3 reads TGTGCCAGCAGGAAACTACAGGGTACGCAGTATTTT.

The chain employs TRBV6-5 and TRBJ1-5, with a tentative D call TRBD1 (6 bases). Germline V gene data show CDR1 as MNHEY and CDR2 as SVGAGI. Trimming removed 5 bases from V and 6 bases from J, with 11 bases in between. The CDR3 sequence is 13 residues long. CDR3 nucleotides: TGTGCCAGCAGTCCGGGACATCTTCAGCCCCAGCATTTT. This encodes CASSPGHLQPQHF.

This chain joins TRBV19 and TRBJ1-1; TRBD1 matches at 10 bases. The trim removed 3 bases at V and 6 bases at J, leaving 10 bases unmatched. Germline V gene sequence: CDR1 LNHDA, CDR2 SQIVND (reference sequence). The CDR3 is 16 residues long. This chain's CDR3 is CASSMLERQGAPEAFF. As DNA, the CDR3 is TGTGCCAGTAGTATGCTCGAGAGACAGGGGGCGCCTGAAGCTTTCTTT.

The gene calls are TRBV7-6 and TRBJ2-1; possibly TRBD1 for D (7 bases). V lost 0 bases and J lost 9, with 15 bases in between. CDR3 length: 15 residues. CDR1 and CDR2 from the germline V gene are SGHVS and FNYEAQ. In DNA form, the CDR3 reads TGTGCCAGCAGCTTAGCCCGAGGAGGGGGCAGTGAGCAGTTCTTC. Protein: CASSLARGGGSEQFF.

The rearrangement joins TRBV30 to TRBJ1-4; 7 bases line up with TRBD1. CDR3 length equals 17 residues. Losses at the gene ends were 5 bases for V and 8 bases for J; bases not matched to a gene: 20. Germline V gene lookup returns CDR1 GTSNPN and CDR2 SVGIG (reference sequence). The CDR3 spells CAWAGTEIFVAGEKLFF. CDR3 sequence (DNA): TGTGCCTGGGCCGGGACAGAGATATTTGTTGCGGGAGAAAAACTGTTTTTT. The full variable domain, with the rest looked up from reference TRBV30 and TRBJ1-4, is SQTIHQWPATLVQPVGSPLSLECTVEGTSNPNLYWYRQAAGRGLQLLFYSVGIGQISSEVPQNLSASRPQDRQFILSSKKLLLSDSGFYLCAWAGTEIFVAGEKLFFGSGTQLSVL.

This chain uses TRBV6-4 with TRBJ2-5, with 7 positions matching TRBD1. The CDR3 sequence is 13 residues long. Germline assignment: CDR1 MRHNA and CDR2 SNTAGT. With 7 bases clipped from V and 5 bases from J, the junction kept 7 bases outside the gene matches. CDR3 protein: CASIPTGMETQYF. CDR3 DNA sequence: TGTGCCAGCATTCCGACAGGGATGGAGACCCAGTACTTC.